Shown below are 2 T cell receptor beta chains from a single sample sequenced in a study of post-analysis software for immune sequencing data. These receptors lack a known antigen. The study, taken as a whole, reports: Four or five TRBV segments (TRBV5-6, TRBV5-1 and TRBV20-1 among them) occurred more frequently in patients than in controls.

Unique molecular identifiers were carried by the TCR beta cDNA libraries. TCRdb re-analysed the PCR reads in MiXCR, keeping a single row per CDR3 protein. The table lists some 690,000 distinct CDR3 sequences, around 64% of them singletons. The material sequenced was blood. These TCRs come from a girl aged 2-10 years with multiple sclerosis.

This clonotype appeared a single time. The chain carries TRBV2 and TRBJ2-3, with 16 positions matching TRBD2. This CDR3 spans 18 amino acids. Losses at the gene ends were 7 bases for V and 5 bases for J; bases not matched to a gene: 12. Germline V CDR1 and CDR2: SNHLY, FYNNEI. The CDR3 nucleotides are TGTGCCAGCACTCCCCAGGGACTAGCGGGAGGGCGGAGAGATACGCAGTATTTT. It yields the protein CASTPQGLAGGRRDTQYF.

This rearrangement joins TRBV2 to TRBJ2-3; D is perhaps TRBD1 or TRBD2 (5 bases each). The CDR3 has 13 amino acids. Germline V gene lookup returns CDR1 SNHLY and CDR2 FYNNEI. The V and J ends lost 8 bases and 6 bases respectively, with 15 bases between them. CDR3 nucleotide sequence: TGTGCCAGCCACCGGGGCCCCGAGGATACGCAGTATTTT. Its protein is CASHRGPEDTQYF.